Listed below are T cell receptor beta chains from one sample, sequenced in a study of blood T cell repertoires in COVID-19. Some clones are missing from TCRdb's copy, which holds only in-frame ones; the method was immunoSEQ multiplex PCR. Of over 250,000 clones in the sample, 86% were seen once. Sequencing used PBMCs or T cells enriched from blood (not recorded which). These receptors were taken from a woman aged 18 to 35 who had recovered from COVID-19. CDR3s include the opening cysteine and the closing phenylalanine or tryptophan. The D gene is left open where the match is weak. Part of the rows lack a size; the others show once, few, many or a class for expanded clones.

TRBD2 | TRBJ2-7 | TRBV3-1/TRBV3-2 | - | TGTGCCAGCAGCCAAGACGCACTAGCGGGAGTCGGGGCCTACGAGCAGTACTTC | CASSQDALAGVGAYEQYF
TRBD2 | TRBJ2-7 | TRBV5-5 | - | TGTGCCAGCAGGGCCGGGCGGGGGTCCTACGAGCAGTACTTC | CASRAGRGSYEQYF
TRBD2 | TRBJ2-5 | TRBV7-6 | - | TGTGCCAGCAGCTCGCGGGAGGTAGAAGAGACCCAGTACTTC | CASSSREVEETQYF
- | TRBJ2-5 | TRBV9 | - | TGTGCCAGCAGCGTAGATTTGGGGGGACCCACCCAAGAGACCCAGTACTTC | CASSVDLGGPTQETQYF
TRBD1 | TRBJ2-3 | TRBV30 | - | TGTGCTTTGGACAGGGAGACAACAGATACGCAGTATTTT | CALDRETTDTQYF
TRBD2 | TRBJ2-7 | TRBV7-9 | - | TGTGCCAGCAGCCGTAGCGGGACTACCTCCTACGAGCAGTACTTC | CASSRSGTTSYEQYF
- | TRBJ2-1 | TRBV30 | - | TGTGCCTGGCGCCGGGGGGCCGGGGTGAATGAGCAGTTCTTC | CAWRRGAGVNEQFF
- | TRBJ2-3 | TRBV7-2 | - | TGTGCCAGCAGCCCCCTCGGGGGAAGCACAGATACGCAGTATTTT | CASSPLGGSTDTQYF
TRBD1 | TRBJ1-5 | TRBV27 | - | TGTGCCAGCAGTTTAACGACAGGGGATGGTCAGCCCCAGCATTTT | CASSLTTGDGQPQHF
- | TRBJ2-1 | TRBV9 | - | TGTGCCAGCAGCGCTACCTGGGGGCGGCCTTACAATGAGCAGTTCTTC | CASSATWGRPYNEQFF
- | TRBJ2-5 | TRBV7-9 | few | TGTGCCAGCAGCTTTAGCAGGGAACTGGGGGAGACCCAGTACTTC | CASSFSRELGETQYF
TRBD2 | TRBJ2-7 | TRBV10-3 | - | TGTGCCATCAGTGAGCTGACTAGCGGTCCCTACGAGCAGTACTTC | CAISELTSGPYEQYF
TRBD1 | TRBJ1-1 | TRBV12-3/TRBV12-4 | - | TGTGCCAGCCGCAGGGGGATGAACACTGAAGCTTTCTTT | CASRRGMNTEAFF
TRBD1 | TRBJ1-1 | TRBV5-4 | - | TGTGCCAGCAGCTTGGACAGGGGCGGGAACACTGAAGCTTTCTTT | CASSLDRGGNTEAFF
- | TRBJ1-2 | TRBV19 | - | TGTGCCAGTAGTATGTTTATCAGGGGCGGGAACTATGGCTACACCTTC | CASSMFIRGGNYGYTF
- | TRBJ1-2 | TRBV12-3/TRBV12-4 | - | TGTGCCAGCAGTTTCGGTCTGTATGGCTACACCTTC | CASSFGLYGYTF
- | TRBJ1-6 | TRBV6-5 | - | TGTGCCAGCAGTTACTCTGGACAAAGCGGGTCACCCCTCCACTTT | CASSYSGQSGSPLHF
TRBD2 | TRBJ2-7 | TRBV27 | - | TGTGCCAGCAGTTTACGGACTAGCGGCAACGAGCAGTACTTC | CASSLRTSGNEQYF
- | TRBJ2-3 | TRBV4-1 | few | TGCGCCAGCAGCGGCGCGGAGGCTGGGCAGTATTTT | CASSGAEAGQYF
TRBD1 | TRBJ2-1 | TRBV4-1 | - | TGCGCCAGCAGACGGACAGGGGACAATGAGCAGTTCTTC | CASRRTGDNEQFF
TRBD2 | TRBJ2-1 | TRBV28 | - | TGTGCCAGCAGTTCCCTAGCGGGCTTCTACAATGAGCAGTTCTTC | CASSSLAGFYNEQFF